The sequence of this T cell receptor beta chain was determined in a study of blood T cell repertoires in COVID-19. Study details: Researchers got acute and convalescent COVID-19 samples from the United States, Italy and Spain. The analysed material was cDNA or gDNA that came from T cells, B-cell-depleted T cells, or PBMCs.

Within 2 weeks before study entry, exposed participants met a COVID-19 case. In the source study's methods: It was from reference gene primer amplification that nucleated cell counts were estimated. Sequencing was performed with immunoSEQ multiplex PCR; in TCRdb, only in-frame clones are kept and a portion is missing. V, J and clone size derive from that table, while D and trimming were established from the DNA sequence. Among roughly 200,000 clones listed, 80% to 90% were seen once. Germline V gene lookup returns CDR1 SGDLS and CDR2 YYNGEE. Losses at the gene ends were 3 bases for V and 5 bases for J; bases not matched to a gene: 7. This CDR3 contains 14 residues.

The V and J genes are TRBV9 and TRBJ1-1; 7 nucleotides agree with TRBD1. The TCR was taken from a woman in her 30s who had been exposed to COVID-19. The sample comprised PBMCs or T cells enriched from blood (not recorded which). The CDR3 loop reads CASSGQGRGTEAFF. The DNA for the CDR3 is TGTGCCAGCAGCGGACAGGGTAGAGGGACTGAAGCTTTCTTT. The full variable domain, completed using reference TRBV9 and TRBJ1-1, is DSGVTQTPKHLITATGQRVTLRCSPRSGDLSVYWYQQSLDQGLQFLIQYYNGEERAKGNILERFSAQQFPDLHSELNLSSLELGDSALYFCASSGQGRGTEAFFGQGTRLTVV.